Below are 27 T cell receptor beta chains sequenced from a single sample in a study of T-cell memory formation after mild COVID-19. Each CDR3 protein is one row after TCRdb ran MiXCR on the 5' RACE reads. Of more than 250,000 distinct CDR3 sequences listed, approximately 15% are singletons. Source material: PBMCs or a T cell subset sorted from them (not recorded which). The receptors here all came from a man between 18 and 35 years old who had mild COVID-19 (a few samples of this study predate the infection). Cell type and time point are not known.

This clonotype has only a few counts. CDR3 sequence reads: CASSLVDRGNSPLHF. The CDR3 DNA reads TGTGCCAGCAGCTTAGTGGACAGGGGGAATTCACCCCTCCACTTT. The J gene is TRBJ1-6, the V gene TRBV7-8, with TRBD1 matching over 10 bases. The CDR3 has 15 amino acids. Germline trimming cut 1 base from V and 7 bases from J; bases unmatched to any gene: 1. From germline, CDR1 is SGHVS and CDR2 FQNEAQ.

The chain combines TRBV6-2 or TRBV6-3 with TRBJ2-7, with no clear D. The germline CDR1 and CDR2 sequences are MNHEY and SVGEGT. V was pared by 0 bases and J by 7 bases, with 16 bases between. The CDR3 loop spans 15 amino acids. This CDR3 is CASSYSTPPELEQYV. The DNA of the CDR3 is TGTGCCAGCAGTTACTCGACTCCACCGGAGTTGGAGCAGTACGTC.

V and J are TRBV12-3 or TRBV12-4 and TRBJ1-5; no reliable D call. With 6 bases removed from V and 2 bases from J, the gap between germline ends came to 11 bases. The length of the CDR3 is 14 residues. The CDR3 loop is CASRSPERNQPQHF. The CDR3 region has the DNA TGTGCCAGCAGATCACCAGAACGCAATCAGCCCCAGCATTTT.

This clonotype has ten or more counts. In DNA form, the CDR3 reads TGTGCCAGCAGTGAATCAGGGTCAGGGGACTCAACGGGAGCTTTCTTT. Its translation: CASSESGSGDSTGAFF. The V call is TRBV25-1, the J call TRBJ1-1; possible D gene TRBD1, 6 bases. The CDR3 has 16 amino acids. The V end was cut by 1 base, the J end by 10 bases, with 22 bases between. Germline V lookup: CDR1 MGHDK, CDR2 SYGVNS.

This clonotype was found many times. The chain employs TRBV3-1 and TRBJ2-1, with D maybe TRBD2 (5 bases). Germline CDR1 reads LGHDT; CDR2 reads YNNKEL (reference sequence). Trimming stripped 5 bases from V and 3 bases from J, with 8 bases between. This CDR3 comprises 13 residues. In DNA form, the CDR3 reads TGTGCCAGCAGCACCCGGGGCTACAATGAGCAGTTCTTC. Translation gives CASSTRGYNEQFF.

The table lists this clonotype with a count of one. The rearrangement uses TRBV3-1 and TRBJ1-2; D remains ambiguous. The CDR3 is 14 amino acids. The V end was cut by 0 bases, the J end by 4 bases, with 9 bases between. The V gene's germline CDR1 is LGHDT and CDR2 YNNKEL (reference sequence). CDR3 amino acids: CASSQDGNPYGYTF. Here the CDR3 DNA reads TGTGCCAGCAGCCAAGATGGGAATCCCTATGGCTACACCTTC.

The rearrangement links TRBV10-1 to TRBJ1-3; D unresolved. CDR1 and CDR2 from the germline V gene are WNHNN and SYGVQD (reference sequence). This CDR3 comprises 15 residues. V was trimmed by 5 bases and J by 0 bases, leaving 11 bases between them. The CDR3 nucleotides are TGCGCCAGCAGTCCCGGGCCGAGCTCTGGAAACACCATATATTTT. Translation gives CASSPGPSSGNTIYF.

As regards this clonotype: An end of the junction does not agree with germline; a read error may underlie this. CDR3 sequence (DNA): TGTGCCAGCAGCCTTGGCGGGGGATTGTGCTTC. As protein: CASSLGGGLCF. This chain links TRBV7-9 with TRBJ2-5; 7 nucleotides line up with TRBD2. The germline gives CDR1 SEHNR, CDR2 FQNEAQ (reference sequence). There are 11 residues in the CDR3.

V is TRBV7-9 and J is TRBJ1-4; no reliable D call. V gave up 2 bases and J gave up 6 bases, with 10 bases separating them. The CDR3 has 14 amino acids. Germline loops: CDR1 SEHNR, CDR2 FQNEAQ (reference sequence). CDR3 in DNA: TGTGCCAGCAGCTTACCCCTCATCCATGAAAAACTGTTTTTT. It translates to CASSLPLIHEKLFF. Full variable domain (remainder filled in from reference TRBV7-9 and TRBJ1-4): DTGVSQNPRHKITKRGQNVTFRCDPISEHNRLYWYRQTLGQGPEFLTYFQNEAQLEKSRLLSDRFSAERPKGSFSTLEIQRTEQGDSAMYLCASSLPLIHEKLFFGSGTQLSVL.

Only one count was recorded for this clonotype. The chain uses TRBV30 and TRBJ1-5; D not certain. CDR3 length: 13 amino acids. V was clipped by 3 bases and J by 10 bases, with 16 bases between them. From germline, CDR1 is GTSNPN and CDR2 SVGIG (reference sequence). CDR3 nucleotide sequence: TGTGCCTGGAGCGGACTTGGCAGTTTACCCCAGCATTTT. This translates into CAWSGLGSLPQHF.

The CDR3: CASSSISEQYF. The CDR3 coding sequence is TGTGCCAGCAGCTCTATTAGCGAGCAGTACTTC. This chain uses TRBV7-9 with TRBJ2-7, with unresolved D. Germline loops: CDR1 SEHNR, CDR2 FQNEAQ (reference sequence). The V and J ends lost 4 bases and 6 bases respectively, with 7 bases between them. The CDR3 runs to 11 residues.

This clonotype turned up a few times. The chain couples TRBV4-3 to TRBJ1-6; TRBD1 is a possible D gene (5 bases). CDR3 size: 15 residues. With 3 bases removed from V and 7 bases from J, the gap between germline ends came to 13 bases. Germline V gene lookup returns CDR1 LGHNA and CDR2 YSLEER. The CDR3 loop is CASSQLGGNNSPLHF. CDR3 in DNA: TGCGCCAGCAGCCAGCTGGGGGGAAACAATTCACCCCTCCACTTT.

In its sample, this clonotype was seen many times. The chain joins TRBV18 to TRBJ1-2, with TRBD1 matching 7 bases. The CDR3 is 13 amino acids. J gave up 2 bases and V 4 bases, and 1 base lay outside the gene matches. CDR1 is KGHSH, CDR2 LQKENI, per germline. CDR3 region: CASSQDRNYGYTF. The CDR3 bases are TGTGCCAGCTCACAGGACAGGAACTATGGCTACACCTTC.

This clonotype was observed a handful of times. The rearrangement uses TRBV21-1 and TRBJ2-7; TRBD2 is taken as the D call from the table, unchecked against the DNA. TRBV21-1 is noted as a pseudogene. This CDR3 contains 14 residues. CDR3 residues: CASSSNQRGDEQYV. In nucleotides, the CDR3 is TGTGCCAGCAGCTCTAATCAGCGGGGGGACGAGCAGTACGTC.

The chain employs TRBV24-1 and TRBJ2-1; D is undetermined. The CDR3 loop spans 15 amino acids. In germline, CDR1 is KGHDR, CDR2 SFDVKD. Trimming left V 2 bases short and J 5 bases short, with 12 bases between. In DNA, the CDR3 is TGTGCCACCAGTGATTATGGCTCAGCTAACAATGAGCAGTTCTTC. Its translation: CATSDYGSANNEQFF.

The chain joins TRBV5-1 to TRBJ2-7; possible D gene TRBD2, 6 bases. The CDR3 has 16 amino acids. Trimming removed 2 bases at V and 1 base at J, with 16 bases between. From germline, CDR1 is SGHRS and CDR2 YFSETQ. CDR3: CASSFSGGLGSYEQYF. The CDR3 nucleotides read TGCGCCAGCAGCTTTTCCGGGGGACTGGGTTCCTACGAGCAGTACTTC.

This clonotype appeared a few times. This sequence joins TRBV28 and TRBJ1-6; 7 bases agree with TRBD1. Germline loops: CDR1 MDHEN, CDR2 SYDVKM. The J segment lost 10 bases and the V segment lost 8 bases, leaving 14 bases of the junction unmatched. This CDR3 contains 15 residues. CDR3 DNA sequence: TGTGCCAGCTCGGGACAGACTGCTTTAGGGTCACCCCTCCACTTT. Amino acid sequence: CASSGQTALGSPLHF.

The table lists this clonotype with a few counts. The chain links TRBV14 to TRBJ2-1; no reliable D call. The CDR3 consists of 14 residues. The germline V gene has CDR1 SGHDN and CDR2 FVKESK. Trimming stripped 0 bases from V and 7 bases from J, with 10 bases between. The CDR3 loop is CASSQETPRNEQFF. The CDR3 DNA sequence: TGTGCCAGCAGCCAAGAGACCCCAAGGAATGAGCAGTTCTTC.

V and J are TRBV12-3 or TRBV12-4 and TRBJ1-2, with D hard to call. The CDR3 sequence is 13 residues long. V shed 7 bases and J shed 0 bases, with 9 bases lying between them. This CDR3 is CASTLAPNYGYTF. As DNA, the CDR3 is TGTGCCAGCACCCTTGCCCCTAACTATGGCTACACCTTC.

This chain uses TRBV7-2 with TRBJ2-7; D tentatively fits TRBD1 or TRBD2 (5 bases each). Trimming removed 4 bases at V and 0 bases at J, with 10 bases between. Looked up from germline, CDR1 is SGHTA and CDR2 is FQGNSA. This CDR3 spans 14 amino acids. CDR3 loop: CASSSRDGSYEQYV. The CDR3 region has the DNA TGTGCCAGCAGCTCCCGGGACGGCTCCTACGAGCAGTACGTC.

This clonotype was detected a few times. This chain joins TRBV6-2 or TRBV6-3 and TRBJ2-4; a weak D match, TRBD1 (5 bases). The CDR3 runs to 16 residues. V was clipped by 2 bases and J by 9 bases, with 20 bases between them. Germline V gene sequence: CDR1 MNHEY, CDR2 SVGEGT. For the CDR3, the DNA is TGTGCCAGCAGTTACACAGGCCTGGGGCTAATGGGCATTCAGTACTTC. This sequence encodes CASSYTGLGLMGIQYF.

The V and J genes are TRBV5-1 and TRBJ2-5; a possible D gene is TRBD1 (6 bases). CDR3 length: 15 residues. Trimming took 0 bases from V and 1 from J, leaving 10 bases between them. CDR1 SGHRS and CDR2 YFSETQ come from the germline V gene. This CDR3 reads CASSLAQGPQETQYF. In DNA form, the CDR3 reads TGCGCCAGCAGCTTGGCTCAGGGGCCCCAAGAGACCCAGTACTTC.

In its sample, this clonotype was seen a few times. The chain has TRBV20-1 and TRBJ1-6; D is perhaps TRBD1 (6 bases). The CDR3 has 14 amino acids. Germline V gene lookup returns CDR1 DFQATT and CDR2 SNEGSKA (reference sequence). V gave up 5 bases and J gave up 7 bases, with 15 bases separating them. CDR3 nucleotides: TGCAGTGCTCAAGGGCAGGGGTGGAATTCACCCCTCCACTTT. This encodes CSAQGQGWNSPLHF.

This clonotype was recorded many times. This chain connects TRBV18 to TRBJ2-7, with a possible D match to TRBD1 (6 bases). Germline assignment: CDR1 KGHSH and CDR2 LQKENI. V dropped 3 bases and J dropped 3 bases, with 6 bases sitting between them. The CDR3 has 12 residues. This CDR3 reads CASSPDSYEQYV. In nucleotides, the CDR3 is TGTGCCAGCTCACCGGACAGCTACGAGCAGTACGTC.

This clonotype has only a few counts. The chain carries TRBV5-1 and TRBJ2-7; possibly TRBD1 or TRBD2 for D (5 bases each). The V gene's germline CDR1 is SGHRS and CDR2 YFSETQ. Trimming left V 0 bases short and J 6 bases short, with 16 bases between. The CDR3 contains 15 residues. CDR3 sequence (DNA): TGCGCCAGCAGCTTGGGACTGGGGACGAGTGCCGAGCAGTACTTC. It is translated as CASSLGLGTSAEQYF.

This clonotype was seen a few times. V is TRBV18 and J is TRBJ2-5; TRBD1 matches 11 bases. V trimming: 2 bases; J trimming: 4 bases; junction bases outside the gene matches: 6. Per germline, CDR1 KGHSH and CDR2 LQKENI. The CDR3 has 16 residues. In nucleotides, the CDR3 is TGTGCCAGCTCACCATACGTGGGGACAGGGGGAGAGACCCAGTACTTC. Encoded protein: CASSPYVGTGGETQYF. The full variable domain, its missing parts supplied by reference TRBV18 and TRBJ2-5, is NAGVMQNPRHLVRRRGQEARLRCSPMKGHSHVYWYRQLPEEGLKFMVYLQKENIIDESGMPKERFSAEFPKEGPSILRIQQVVRGDSAAYFCASSPYVGTGGETQYFGPGTRLLVL.

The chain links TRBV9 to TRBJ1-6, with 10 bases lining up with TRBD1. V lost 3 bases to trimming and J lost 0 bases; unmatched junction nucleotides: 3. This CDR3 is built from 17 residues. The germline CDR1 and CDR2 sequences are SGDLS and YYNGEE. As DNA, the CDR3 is TGTGCCAGCAGCGGAAGGACAGGGGGCTCCTATAATTCACCCCTCCACTTT. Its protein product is CASSGRTGGSYNSPLHF.